These T cell receptor beta chains were read from a single sample in a study of Ad26.COV2.S vaccination and SARS-CoV-2 variants. TCRdb's copy holds only in-frame clones and misses some; the assay was immunoSEQ multiplex PCR. The profile covers some 290,000 clones, with approximately 86% appearing a single time and 1.5% to 2% taken by the ten largest. Source: peripheral blood, taken in a trial of Ad26.COV2.S vaccine versus placebo. All receptors derive from a person between 18 and 65 years old who received the Ad26.COV2.S COVID-19 vaccine or a placebo. The CDR3 runs from the conserved cysteine through the conserved F or W. Each record gives: CDR3 DNA, CDR3 protein, V gene, J gene, D gene, clone size. A D gene is named only where the DNA matches it firmly. Rows may omit the clone size; those that give it use once, few, many or a size class.

TGCGCCAGCAGTGTAGAAACCGGGACAGATGTAAGGTCCCGTGGCTACACCTTC,CASSVETGTDVRSRGYTF,TRBV10-1,TRBJ1-2,TRBD1,.
TGTGCCTGGATCAAGAGGGGGGACTATGGCTACACCTTC,CAWIKRGDYGYTF,TRBV30,TRBJ1-2,.,once
TGTGCCAGCAGTTACTCGACTCCTAGCGGGGGGTCTGTGCAGTTCTTC,CASSYSTPSGGSVQFF,TRBV6-6,TRBJ2-1,TRBD2,.
TGTGCCAGCAGCTTAGGGGGCCGGGGCTACGAGCAGTACTTC,CASSLGGRGYEQYF,TRBV7-2,TRBJ2-7,.,.
TGTGCCAGCAGAAACGGACAGGGCCGCACAGATACGCAGTATTTT,CASRNGQGRTDTQYF,TRBV6-6,TRBJ2-3,TRBD1,.
TGCGCCAGCAGCCCCCCCCGGGAGACCTCCTACGAGCAGTACTTC,CASSPPRETSYEQYF,TRBV5-1,TRBJ2-7,.,few
TGTGCCTGGAGGAATCCCCCCGACAGGTGGCGCACAGATACGCAGTATTTT,CAWRNPPDRWRTDTQYF,TRBV30,TRBJ2-3,.,.
TGCGCCAGCAGCCCTAGCGGGGGGCCAGAGACCCAGTACTTC,CASSPSGGPETQYF,TRBV4-1,TRBJ2-5,TRBD2,once
TGTGCTAGTGGTTTGAAAGGGGGGAGAACTGAAGCTTTCTTT,CASGLKGGRTEAFF,TRBV12-5,TRBJ1-1,.,.
TGTGCCAGCAGCTTAGGGGGACACCCGAACACTGAAGCTTTCTTT,CASSLGGHPNTEAFF,TRBV7-9,TRBJ1-1,.,.
TGTGCCAGCAGCTTAGTACGCCCCCCGACAGACCCCAAAGAGACCCAGTACTTC,CASSLVRPPTDPKETQYF,TRBV7-6,TRBJ2-5,.,once
TGTGCCAGCAGCTCAGCTGAGACAGGCTCAAACATTCAGTACTTC,CASSSAETGSNIQYF,TRBV5-4,TRBJ2-4,.,few
TGTGCCAGCAGTTTAGGTGGGGGTAAGACAGCTTTCTTT,CASSLGGGKTAFF,TRBV12-3/TRBV12-4,TRBJ1-1,.,.
TGTGCCAGCAGCACCTACAATCAGCCCCAGCATTTT,CASSTYNQPQHF,TRBV7-2,TRBJ1-5,.,few
TGTGCCAGTAGTAAAAAAAAGGGGGGACAGGGGGCTGGGCAGCCCCAGCATTTT,CASSKKKGGQGAGQPQHF,TRBV19,TRBJ1-5,TRBD1,.
TGCGCCAGCAGTGAGCAGGGATTGGGTGGCTACACCTTC,CASSEQGLGGYTF,TRBV10-2,TRBJ1-2,.,.
TGCGCCAGCACAAAAGATTTTTCTAATTCACCCCTCCACTTT,CASTKDFSNSPLHF,TRBV5-1,TRBJ1-6,.,.
TGTGCCAGCAGCGTAGATAGTCAGGGGCTCGCTGAAGCTTTCTTT,CASSVDSQGLAEAFF,TRBV9,TRBJ1-1,.,.
TGTGCCAGCAGTTACCCCTATGATGGCTACACCTTC,CASSYPYDGYTF,TRBV6-2/TRBV6-3,TRBJ1-2,.,.
TGTGCCAGCAGTGAAGCGGTAGCAGCGGGGGGGCAAGAGACCCAGTACTTC,CASSEAVAAGGQETQYF,TRBV6-1,TRBJ2-5,TRBD2,.
TGTGCCAGCTCACCCTCCATGACAGGGAACGGCTACACCTTC,CASSPSMTGNGYTF,TRBV18,TRBJ1-2,TRBD1,.
TGTGCCAGCAGTTACTCGGCTCGGAATGAGCAGTTCTTC,CASSYSARNEQFF,TRBV6-2/TRBV6-3,TRBJ2-1,.,.
TGTGCTAGTGGGAAACTAGCGGGGGCCTTCCAAGAGACCCAGTACTTC,CASGKLAGAFQETQYF,TRBV12-5,TRBJ2-5,TRBD2,.
TGTGCCAGCAGCGTAGACGGTGGAAGCTCCTACGAGCAGTACTTC,CASSVDGGSSYEQYF,TRBV9,TRBJ2-7,.,.
TGCAGCGTTGGCTGGGACAGGGGGAATCAGCCCCAGCATTTT,CSVGWDRGNQPQHF,TRBV29-1,TRBJ1-5,TRBD1,.
TGTGCCAGCAGCTTTGGGACTAGCATAACAGATACGCAGTATTTT,CASSFGTSITDTQYF,TRBV7-2,TRBJ2-3,TRBD2,.
TGCGCCAGCAGCCAAGGAAATGCGTTTGATAACAATGGCTACACCTTC,CASSQGNAFDNNGYTF,TRBV4-1,TRBJ1-2,.,few
TGTGCTAGTGGTAACCCGGACAGGGGACCTTACGAGCAGTACTTC,CASGNPDRGPYEQYF,TRBV12-5,TRBJ2-7,TRBD1,.
TGTGCCAGCAGCTTAGGGGGGGGACTCATAAATGAGCAGTTCTTC,CASSLGGGLINEQFF,TRBV7-8,TRBJ2-1,TRBD2,.
TGTGCCAGCACCCGGGACTCAAACACAGGCTACACCTTC,CASTRDSNTGYTF,TRBV6-6,TRBJ1-2,.,.
TGTGCCACCCTTGGGACTAACTATGGCTACACCTTC,CATLGTNYGYTF,TRBV27,TRBJ1-2,.,.
TGTGCCAGCAGCCCTGGAGGGTTTATCACAGATACGCAGTATTTT,CASSPGGFITDTQYF,TRBV11-2,TRBJ2-3,.,.
TGTGCCTGGAGTGATCGGGGCCTCTCCTACGAGCAGTACTTC,CAWSDRGLSYEQYF,TRBV30,TRBJ2-7,.,.
TGTGCCAGCAGCCCCGGGACGGAGTACGAGCAGTACTTC,CASSPGTEYEQYF,TRBV5-6,TRBJ2-7,.,.
TGTGCCACCAGCAGAGGGTCCCAGCTGGGGGAAAAACTGTTTTTT,CATSRGSQLGEKLFF,TRBV15,TRBJ1-4,.,.
TGTGCCAGCAGCCCCCGCCGGGGGAATGGAAACATTCAGTACTTC,CASSPRRGNGNIQYF,TRBV7-2,TRBJ2-4,.,.
TGTGCCACCAGCAGGGATAACAGGGGCCTTCAAGAGACCCAGTACTTC,CATSRDNRGLQETQYF,TRBV15,TRBJ2-5,TRBD1,.
TGTGCCAGCAGCCCCCTTGGCCGGGATTGGGAAAAACTGTTTTTT,CASSPLGRDWEKLFF,TRBV6-2/TRBV6-3,TRBJ1-4,.,.
TGTGCCAGCAGCCAAGTGGCAGCGGATAATTCACCCCTCCACTTT,CASSQVAADNSPLHF,TRBV4-2,TRBJ1-6,.,.
TGTGCCAGCAGCCCACTACCTGGGGGGACCTACGAGCAGTACTTC,CASSPLPGGTYEQYF,TRBV7-6,TRBJ2-7,.,.
TGCGCCAGCAGCGAACGTCGACAGGGACCTAACACTGAAGCTTTCTTT,CASSERRQGPNTEAFF,TRBV5-1,TRBJ1-1,TRBD1,.
TGTGCCAGCTCACCAGACCGCTCGTGGTTCTCACCCCTCCACTTT,CASSPDRSWFSPLHF,TRBV18,TRBJ1-6,.,few
TGTGCCAGCAGCTTAGGCGGGGACCCTTCCGGGGAGCTGTTTTTT,CASSLGGDPSGELFF,TRBV7-2,TRBJ2-2,.,.
TGTGCCAGCAGCTTACAACCAGGGGATACGCAGTATTTT,CASSLQPGDTQYF,TRBV11-2,TRBJ2-3,.,.
TGCGCCAGCAGCTTGTGGGGGACACAAAGCACAGATACGCAGTATTTT,CASSLWGTQSTDTQYF,TRBV5-1,TRBJ2-3,.,.
TGTGCCAGCAGTTATCACAGGGGAGATACGCAGTATTTT,CASSYHRGDTQYF,TRBV6-2/TRBV6-3,TRBJ2-3,TRBD1,.
TGTGCCAGCAGCTTATGGGACAGTATGTATGGCTACACCTTC,CASSLWDSMYGYTF,TRBV7-9,TRBJ1-2,TRBD1,.
TGTGCCAGCAGTAGGGGACAGGGGATAGAGCAGTACTTC,CASSRGQGIEQYF,TRBV12-3/TRBV12-4,TRBJ2-7,TRBD1,once
TGCGCCAGCAGCAGGAGGGACGGCCCTCTGGCTTACTCTGGAAACACCATATATTTT,CASSRRDGPLAYSGNTIYF,TRBV5-1,TRBJ1-3,.,.
TGTGCCAGCAGCTTAAATGGTGGGATGAACACTGAAGCTTTCTTT,CASSLNGGMNTEAFF,TRBV7-8,TRBJ1-1,.,.
TGTGCCAGCAGCAGACAGGGGGGCTCCTACGAGCAGTACTTC,CASSRQGGSYEQYF,TRBV5-4,TRBJ2-7,TRBD1,.
TGCGCCAGCAGCTTACCCGGGACTAGCGGGGGGCCCACCTACGAGCAGTACTTC,CASSLPGTSGGPTYEQYF,TRBV5-1,TRBJ2-7,TRBD2,.
TGTGCCAGCAGCTTAGCGCTGGACACCAACTACGAGCAGTACTTC,CASSLALDTNYEQYF,TRBV7-8,TRBJ2-7,.,.
TGTGCCAGCAGCCGCCCTGACAGGTTTAGCTCCTATAATTCACCCCTCCACTTT,CASSRPDRFSSYNSPLHF,TRBV7-2,TRBJ1-6,.,.